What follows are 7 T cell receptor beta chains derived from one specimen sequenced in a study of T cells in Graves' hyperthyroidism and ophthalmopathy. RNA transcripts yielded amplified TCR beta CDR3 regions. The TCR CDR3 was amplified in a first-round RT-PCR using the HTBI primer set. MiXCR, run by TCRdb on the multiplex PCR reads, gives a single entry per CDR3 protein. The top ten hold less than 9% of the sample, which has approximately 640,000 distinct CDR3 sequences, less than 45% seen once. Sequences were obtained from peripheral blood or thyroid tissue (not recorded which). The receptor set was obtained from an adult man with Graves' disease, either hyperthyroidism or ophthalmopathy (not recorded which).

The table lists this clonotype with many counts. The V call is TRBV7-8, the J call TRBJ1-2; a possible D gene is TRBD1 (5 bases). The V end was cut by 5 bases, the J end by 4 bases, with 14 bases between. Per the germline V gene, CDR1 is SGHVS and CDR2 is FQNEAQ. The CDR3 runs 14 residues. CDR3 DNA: TGTGCCAGCAGCCCGGACATGACTGGCTATGGCTACACCTTC. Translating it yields CASSPDMTGYGYTF.

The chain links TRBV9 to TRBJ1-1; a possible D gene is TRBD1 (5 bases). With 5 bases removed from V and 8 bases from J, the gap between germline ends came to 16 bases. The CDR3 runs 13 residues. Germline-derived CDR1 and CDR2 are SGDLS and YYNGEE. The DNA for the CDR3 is TGTGCCAGCAGTTTCAGGGCCTTCGGCGAAGCTTTCTTT. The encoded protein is CASSFRAFGEAFF. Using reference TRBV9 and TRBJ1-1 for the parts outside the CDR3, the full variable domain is DSGVTQTPKHLITATGQRVTLRCSPRSGDLSVYWYQQSLDQGLQFLIQYYNGEERAKGNILERFSAQQFPDLHSELNLSSLELGDSALYFCASSFRAFGEAFFGQGTRLTVV.

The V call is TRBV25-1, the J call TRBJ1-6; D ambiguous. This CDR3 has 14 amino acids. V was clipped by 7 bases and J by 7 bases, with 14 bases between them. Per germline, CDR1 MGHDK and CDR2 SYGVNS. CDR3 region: CASTRGDNNSPLHF. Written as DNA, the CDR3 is TGTGCCAGCACCCGGGGAGATAACAATTCACCCCTCCACTTT.

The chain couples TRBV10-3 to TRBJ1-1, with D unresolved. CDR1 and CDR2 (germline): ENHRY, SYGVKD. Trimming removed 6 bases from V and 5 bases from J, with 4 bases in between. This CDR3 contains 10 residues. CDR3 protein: CAISGTEAFF. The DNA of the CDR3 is TGTGCCATCAGCGGGACTGAAGCTTTCTTT.

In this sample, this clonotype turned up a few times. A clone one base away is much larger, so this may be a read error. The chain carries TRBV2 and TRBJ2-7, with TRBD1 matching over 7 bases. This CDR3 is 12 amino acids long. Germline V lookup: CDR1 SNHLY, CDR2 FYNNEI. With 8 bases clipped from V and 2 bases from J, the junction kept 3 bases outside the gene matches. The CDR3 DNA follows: TGTGCCAGCGGGGACAGCACCTACGAGCAGTACTTC. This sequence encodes CASGDSTYEQYF.

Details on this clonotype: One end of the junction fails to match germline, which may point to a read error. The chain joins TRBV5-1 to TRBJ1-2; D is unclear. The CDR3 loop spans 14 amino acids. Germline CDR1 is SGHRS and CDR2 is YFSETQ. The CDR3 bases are TGCGCCAGCAGCCTGAGCGCTGGGATCTATGGCTACATCTTC. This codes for CASSLSAGIYGYIF.

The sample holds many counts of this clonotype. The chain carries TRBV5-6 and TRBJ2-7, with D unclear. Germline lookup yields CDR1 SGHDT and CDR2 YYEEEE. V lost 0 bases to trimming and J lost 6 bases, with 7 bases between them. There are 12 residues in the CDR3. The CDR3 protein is CASSLGVREQYF. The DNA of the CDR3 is TGTGCCAGCAGCTTGGGGGTCCGCGAGCAGTACTTC.